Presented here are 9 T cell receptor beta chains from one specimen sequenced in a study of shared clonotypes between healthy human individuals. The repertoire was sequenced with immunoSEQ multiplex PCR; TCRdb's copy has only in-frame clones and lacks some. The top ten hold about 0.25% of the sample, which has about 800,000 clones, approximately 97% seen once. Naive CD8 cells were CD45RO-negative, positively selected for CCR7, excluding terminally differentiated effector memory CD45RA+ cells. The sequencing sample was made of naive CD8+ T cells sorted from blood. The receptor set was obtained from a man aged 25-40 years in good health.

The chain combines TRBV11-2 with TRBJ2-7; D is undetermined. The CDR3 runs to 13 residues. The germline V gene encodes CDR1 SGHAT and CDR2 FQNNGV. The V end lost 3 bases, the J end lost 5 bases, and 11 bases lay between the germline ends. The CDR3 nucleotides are TGTGCCAGCAGCTTGACCCCGTCTCACGAGCAGTACTTC. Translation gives CASSLTPSHEQYF.

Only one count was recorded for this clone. As DNA, the CDR3 is TGTGCCATCAGTGGCACCATCGGACAGAGCACAGATACGCAGTATTTT. The encoded protein is CAISGTIGQSTDTQYF. This chain links TRBV10-3 with TRBJ2-3; D is possibly TRBD1 (6 bases). Per the germline V gene, CDR1 is ENHRY and CDR2 is SYGVKD. The CDR3 has 16 amino acids. Trimming removed 4 bases at V and 0 bases at J, with 14 bases between.

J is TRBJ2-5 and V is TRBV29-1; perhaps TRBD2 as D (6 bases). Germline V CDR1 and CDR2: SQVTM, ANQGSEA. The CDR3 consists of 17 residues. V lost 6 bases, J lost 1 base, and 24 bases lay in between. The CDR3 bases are TGCAGCGTGGGAGGCCTCTTAGATGGCAGGGCCCAAGAGACCCAGTACTTC. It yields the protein CSVGGLLDGRAQETQYF.

The CDR3 reads CASSRLAGVAGHYNEQFF. DNA of the CDR3: TGTGCCAGCAGCCGACTGGCGGGGGTAGCGGGACACTACAATGAGCAGTTCTTC. The chain recombines TRBV11-2 with TRBJ2-1; 8 bases are shared with TRBD2. V shed 5 bases and J 3 bases; nucleotides not matched to a gene: 15. Germline V gene lookup returns CDR1 SGHAT and CDR2 FQNNGV. This CDR3 has 18 amino acids.

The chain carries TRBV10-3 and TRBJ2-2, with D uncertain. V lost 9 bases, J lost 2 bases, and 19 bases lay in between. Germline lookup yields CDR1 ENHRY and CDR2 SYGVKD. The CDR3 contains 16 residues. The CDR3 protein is CAMAYDWDDNTGELFF. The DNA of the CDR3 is TGTGCCATGGCGTATGACTGGGATGACAACACCGGGGAGCTGTTTTTT.

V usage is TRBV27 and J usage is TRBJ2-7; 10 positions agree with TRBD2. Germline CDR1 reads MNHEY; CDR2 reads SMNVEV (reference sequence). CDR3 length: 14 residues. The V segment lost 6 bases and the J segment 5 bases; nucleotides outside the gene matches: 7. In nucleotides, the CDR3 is TGTGCCAGCAGCGGGACAGCGGGAGGGGACGAGCAGTACTTC. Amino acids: CASSGTAGGDEQYF.

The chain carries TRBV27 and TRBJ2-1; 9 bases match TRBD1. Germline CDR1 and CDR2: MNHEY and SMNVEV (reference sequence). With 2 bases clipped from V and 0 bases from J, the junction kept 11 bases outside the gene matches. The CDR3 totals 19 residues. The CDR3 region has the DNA TGTGCCAGCAGTTTAATACAGGGGGCTGTGCGGGACTCCTACAATGAGCAGTTCTTC. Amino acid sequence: CASSLIQGAVRDSYNEQFF.

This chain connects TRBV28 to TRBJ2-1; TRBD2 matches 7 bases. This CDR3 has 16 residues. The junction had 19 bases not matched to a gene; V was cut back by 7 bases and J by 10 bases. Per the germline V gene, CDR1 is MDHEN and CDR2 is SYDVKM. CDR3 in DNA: TGTGCCAGCACCCACGAACCGGGACTAAGGATTGTAGAGCAGTTCTTC. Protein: CASTHEPGLRIVEQFF.

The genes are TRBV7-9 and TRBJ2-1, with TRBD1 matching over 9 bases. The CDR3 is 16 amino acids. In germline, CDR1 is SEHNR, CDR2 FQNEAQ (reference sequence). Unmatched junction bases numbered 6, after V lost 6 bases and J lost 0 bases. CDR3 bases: TGTGCCAGCAGTAATACAGGGGGCGGCTCCTACAATGAGCAGTTCTTC. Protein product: CASSNTGGGSYNEQFF.